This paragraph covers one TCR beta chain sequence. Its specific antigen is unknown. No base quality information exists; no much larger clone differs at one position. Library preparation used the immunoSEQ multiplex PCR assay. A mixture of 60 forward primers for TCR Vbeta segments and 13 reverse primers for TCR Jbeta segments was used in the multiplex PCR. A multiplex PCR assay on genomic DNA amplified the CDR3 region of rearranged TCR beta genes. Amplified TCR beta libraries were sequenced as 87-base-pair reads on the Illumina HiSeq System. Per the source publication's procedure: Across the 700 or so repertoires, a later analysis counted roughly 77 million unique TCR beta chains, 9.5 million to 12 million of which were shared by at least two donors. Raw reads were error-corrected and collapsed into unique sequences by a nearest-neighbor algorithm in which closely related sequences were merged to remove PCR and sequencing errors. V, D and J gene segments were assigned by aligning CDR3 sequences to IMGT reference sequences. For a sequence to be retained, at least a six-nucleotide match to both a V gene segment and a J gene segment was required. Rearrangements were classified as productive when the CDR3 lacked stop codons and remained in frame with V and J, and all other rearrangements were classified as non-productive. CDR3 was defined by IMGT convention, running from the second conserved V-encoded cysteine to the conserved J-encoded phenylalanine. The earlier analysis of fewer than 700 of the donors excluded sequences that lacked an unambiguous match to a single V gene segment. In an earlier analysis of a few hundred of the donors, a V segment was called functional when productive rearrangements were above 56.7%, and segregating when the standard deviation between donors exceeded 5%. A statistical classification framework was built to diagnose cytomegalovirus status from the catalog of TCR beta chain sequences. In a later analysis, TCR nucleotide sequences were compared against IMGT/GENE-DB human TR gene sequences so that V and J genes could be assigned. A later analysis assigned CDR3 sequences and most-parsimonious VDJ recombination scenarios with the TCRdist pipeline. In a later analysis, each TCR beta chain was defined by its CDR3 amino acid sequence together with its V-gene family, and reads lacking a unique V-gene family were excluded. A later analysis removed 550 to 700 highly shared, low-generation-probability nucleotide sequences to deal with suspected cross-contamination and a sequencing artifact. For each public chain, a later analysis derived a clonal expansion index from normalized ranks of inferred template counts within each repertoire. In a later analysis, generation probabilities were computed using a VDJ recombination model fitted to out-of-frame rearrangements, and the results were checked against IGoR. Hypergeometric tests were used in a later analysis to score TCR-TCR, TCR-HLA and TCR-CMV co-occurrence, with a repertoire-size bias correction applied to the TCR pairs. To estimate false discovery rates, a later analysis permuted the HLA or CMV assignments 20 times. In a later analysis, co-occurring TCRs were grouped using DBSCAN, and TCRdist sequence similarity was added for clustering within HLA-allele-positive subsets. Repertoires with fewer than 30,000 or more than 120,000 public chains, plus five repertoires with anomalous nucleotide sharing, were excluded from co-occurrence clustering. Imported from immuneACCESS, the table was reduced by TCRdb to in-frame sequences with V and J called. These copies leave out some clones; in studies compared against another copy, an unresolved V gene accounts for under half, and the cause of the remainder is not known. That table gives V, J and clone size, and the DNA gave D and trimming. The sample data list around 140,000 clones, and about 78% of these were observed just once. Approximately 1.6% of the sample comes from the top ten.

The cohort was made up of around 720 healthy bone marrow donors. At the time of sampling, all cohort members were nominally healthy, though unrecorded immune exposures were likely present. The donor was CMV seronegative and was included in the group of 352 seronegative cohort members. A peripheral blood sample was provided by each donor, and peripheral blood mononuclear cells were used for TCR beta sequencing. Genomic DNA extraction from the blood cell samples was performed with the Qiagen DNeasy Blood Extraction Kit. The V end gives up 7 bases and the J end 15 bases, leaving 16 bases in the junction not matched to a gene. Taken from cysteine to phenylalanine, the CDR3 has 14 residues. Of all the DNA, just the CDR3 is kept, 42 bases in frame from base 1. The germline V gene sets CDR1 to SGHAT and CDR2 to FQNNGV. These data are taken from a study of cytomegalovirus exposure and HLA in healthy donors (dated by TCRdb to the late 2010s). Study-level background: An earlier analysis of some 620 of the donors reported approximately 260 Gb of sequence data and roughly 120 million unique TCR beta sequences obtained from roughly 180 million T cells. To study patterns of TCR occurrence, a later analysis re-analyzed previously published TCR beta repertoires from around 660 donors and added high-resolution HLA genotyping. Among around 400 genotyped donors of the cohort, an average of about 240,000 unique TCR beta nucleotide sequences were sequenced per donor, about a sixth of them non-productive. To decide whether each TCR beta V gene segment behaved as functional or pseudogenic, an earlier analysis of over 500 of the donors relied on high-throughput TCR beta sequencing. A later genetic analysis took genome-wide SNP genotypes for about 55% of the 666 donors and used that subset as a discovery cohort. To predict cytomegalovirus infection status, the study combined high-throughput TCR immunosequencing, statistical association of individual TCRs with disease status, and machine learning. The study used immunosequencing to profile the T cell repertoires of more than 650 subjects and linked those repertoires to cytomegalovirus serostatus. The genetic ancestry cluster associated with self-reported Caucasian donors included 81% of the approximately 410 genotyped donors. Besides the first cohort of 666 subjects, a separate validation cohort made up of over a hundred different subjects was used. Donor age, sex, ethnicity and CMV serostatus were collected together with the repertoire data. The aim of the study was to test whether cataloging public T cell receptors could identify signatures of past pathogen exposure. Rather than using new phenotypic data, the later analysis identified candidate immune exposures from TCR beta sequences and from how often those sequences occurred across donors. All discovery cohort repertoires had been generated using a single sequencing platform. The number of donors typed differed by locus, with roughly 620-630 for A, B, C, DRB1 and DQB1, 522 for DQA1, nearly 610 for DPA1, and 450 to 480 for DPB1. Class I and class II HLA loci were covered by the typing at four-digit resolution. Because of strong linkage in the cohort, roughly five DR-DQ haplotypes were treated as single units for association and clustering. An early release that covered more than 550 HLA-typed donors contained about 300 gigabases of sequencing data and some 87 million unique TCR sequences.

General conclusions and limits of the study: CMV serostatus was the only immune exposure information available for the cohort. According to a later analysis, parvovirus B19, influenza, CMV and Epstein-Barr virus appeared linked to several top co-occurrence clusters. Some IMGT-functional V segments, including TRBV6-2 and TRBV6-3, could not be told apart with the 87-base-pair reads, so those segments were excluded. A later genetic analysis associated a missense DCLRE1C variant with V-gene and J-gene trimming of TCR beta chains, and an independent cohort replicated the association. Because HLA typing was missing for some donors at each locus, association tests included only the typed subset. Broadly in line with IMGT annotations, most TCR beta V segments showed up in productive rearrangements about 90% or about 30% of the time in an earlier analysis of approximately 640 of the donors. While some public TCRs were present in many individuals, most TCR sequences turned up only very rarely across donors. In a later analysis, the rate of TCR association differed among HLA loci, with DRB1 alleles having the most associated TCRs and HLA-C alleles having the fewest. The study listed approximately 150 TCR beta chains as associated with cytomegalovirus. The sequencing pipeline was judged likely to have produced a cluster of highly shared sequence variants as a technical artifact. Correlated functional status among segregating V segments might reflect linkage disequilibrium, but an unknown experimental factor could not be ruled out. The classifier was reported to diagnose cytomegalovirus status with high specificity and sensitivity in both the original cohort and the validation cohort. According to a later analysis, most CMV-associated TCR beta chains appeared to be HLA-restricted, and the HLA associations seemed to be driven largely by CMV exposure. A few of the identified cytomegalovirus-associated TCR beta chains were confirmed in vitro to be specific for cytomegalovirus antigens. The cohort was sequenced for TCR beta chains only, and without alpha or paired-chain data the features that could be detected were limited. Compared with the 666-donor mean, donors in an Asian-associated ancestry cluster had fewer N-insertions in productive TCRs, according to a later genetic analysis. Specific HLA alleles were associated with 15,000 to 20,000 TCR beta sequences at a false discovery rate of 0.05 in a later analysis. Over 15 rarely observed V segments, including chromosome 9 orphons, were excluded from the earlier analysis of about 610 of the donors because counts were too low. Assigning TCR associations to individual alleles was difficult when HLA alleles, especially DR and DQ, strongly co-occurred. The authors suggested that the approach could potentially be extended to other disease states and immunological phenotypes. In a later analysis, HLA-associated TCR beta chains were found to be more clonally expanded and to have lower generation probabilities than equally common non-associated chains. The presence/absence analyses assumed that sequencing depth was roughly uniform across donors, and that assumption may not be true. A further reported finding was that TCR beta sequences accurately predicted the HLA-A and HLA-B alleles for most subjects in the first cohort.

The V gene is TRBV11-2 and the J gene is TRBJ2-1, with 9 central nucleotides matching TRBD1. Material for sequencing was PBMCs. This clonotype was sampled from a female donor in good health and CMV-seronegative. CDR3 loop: CASTSLPGTGFGFF. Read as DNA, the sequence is TGTGCCAGCACCTCACTTCCCGGGACAGGGTTCGGGTTCTTC.